This T cell receptor (beta chain) was retrieved from a study of blood T cell repertoires in COVID-19. Study as a whole: The United States, Italy and Spain supplied acute and convalescent COVID-19 samples.

The CDR3 covers 16 residues. The junction had 3 bases not matched to a gene; V was cut back by 3 bases and J by 1 base. Germline CDR1 reads MGHRA; CDR2 reads YSYEKL. Everyone who took part was roughly 18 to 89 years old, and they came from fewer than 25 US areas. The authors' processing: Estimation of nucleated cell counts was performed using reference gene primer amplification. Libraries were prepared by immunoSEQ multiplex PCR; TCRdb keeps only in-frame clonotypes and omits some of them. V and J calls and clone size are given by that table; D and trimming were obtained from the DNA. The sample lists around 250,000 clones, 80% to 90% occurring once.

This receptor was obtained from a man aged 18-30 years who had recovered from COVID-19. Input material: PBMCs or T cells enriched from blood (not recorded which). V is TRBV4-1 and J is TRBJ2-3; the match to TRBD2 covers 11 bases. In DNA, the CDR3 is TGCGCCAGCAGCCAGACACTAGCGGGAGGCACAGATACGCAGTATTTT. It specifies CASSQTLAGGTDTQYF.